The 18 T cell receptor beta chains below all came from one sample that was sequenced in a study of blood T cell repertoires in COVID-19 (dated by TCRdb to the early 2020s). The library was generated by the immunoSEQ multiplex PCR assay. As stored in TCRdb, this immuneACCESS dataset retains in-frame rearrangements with V and J assigned. A fraction of the clones does not appear; measured against another copy, unresolved V genes explain less than half of the discrepancy, and the remainder lacks a known reason. The sample includes fewer than 250,000 clones, with 70% to 90% observed a single time. In total, the top ten clones hold approximately 0.69% of the sample. The sample was peripheral blood. The receptors here all came from a man aged 35 to 55 with acute or convalescent COVID-19.

The rearrangement uses TRBV11-2 and TRBJ1-3, with TRBD1 identical over 7 bases. Per germline, CDR1 SGHAT and CDR2 FQNNGV. This CDR3 contains 18 residues. The junction had 17 bases not matched to a gene; V was cut back by 7 bases and J by 2 bases. CDR3: CASTRRDSPKITGNTIYF. CDR3 in DNA: TGTGCCAGCACCCGGAGGGACAGCCCAAAAATTACTGGAAACACCATATATTTT.

The chain combines TRBV10-3 with TRBJ1-3, with D unresolved. The V end lost 3 bases, the J end lost 0 bases, and 12 bases lay between the germline ends. Per germline, CDR1 ENHRY and CDR2 SYGVKD. The CDR3 is made up of 16 amino acids. CDR3 protein: CAISDPRLLSGNTIYF. The CDR3 DNA reads as TGTGCCATCAGTGACCCTCGACTCCTCTCTGGAAACACCATATATTTT.

The genes are TRBV7-2 and TRBJ1-2; the match to TRBD1 covers 8 bases. V trimming: 0 bases; J trimming: 4 bases; junction bases outside the gene matches: 4. CDR1 is SGHTA and CDR2 is FQGNSA in the germline V gene. The length of the CDR3 is 15 residues. The CDR3 DNA reads as TGTGCCAGCAGCTTAGCGCAGGGGGCCGGCTATGGCTACACCTTC. Translation: CASSLAQGAGYGYTF.

This chain uses TRBV5-1 with TRBJ1-1, with 9 bases fitting TRBD1. Germline V gene data show CDR1 as SGHRS and CDR2 as YFSETQ. Trimming cost V 5 bases and J 8 bases; bases outside gene matches: 4. The CDR3 loop spans 12 amino acids. CDR3 residues: CASSRDRAEAFF. For the CDR3, the DNA is TGCGCCAGCAGTCGGGACAGGGCAGAAGCTTTCTTT.

A few counts support this clone. CDR3 DNA: TGTGCCAGCAGTCCTTACTCTAGCGGGGGGGCCCCCGGGGAGCTGTTTTTT. Its protein is CASSPYSSGGAPGELFF. The chain carries TRBV3-1 (or the pseudogene TRBV3-2) and TRBJ2-2; 12 bases line up with TRBD2. The V segment lost 6 bases and the J segment 6 bases; nucleotides outside the gene matches: 11. The CDR3 is 17 residues long. In germline, CDR1 is LGHDT, CDR2 YNNKEL (reference sequence).

The genes are TRBV19 and TRBJ2-3; 7 nucleotides line up with TRBD2. The CDR3 loop spans 14 amino acids. Germline V gene data show CDR1 as LNHDA and CDR2 as SQIVND (reference sequence). V lost 3 bases, J lost 3 bases, and 3 bases stayed unmatched. The DNA of the CDR3 is TGTGCCAGTAGTATTTCCGGGGGGACAGATACGCAGTATTTT. It is translated as CASSISGGTDTQYF. The complete variable domain, with remaining parts taken from reference TRBV19 and TRBJ2-3, reads DGGITQSPKYLFRKEGQNVTLSCEQNLNHDAMYWYRQDPGQGLRLIYYSQIVNDFQKGDIAEGYSVSREKKESFPLTVTSAQKNPTAFYLCASSISGGTDTQYFGPGTRLTVL.

This clone was seen only a few times. This rearrangement joins TRBV6-5 to TRBJ1-2, with a possible D match to TRBD1 (5 bases). Deletions cut 6 bases from V and 4 bases from J, with 18 bases between. Looked up from germline, CDR1 is MNHEY and CDR2 is SVGAGI. The CDR3 has 15 amino acids. The chain's CDR3 is CASRVGGGGGYGYTF. For the CDR3, the DNA is TGTGCCAGCAGAGTGGGCGGGGGAGGCGGCTATGGCTACACCTTC.

J is TRBJ2-7 and V is TRBV7-3, with 12 nucleotides matching TRBD2. Germline assignment: CDR1 SGHTA and CDR2 FQGTGA. There are 16 residues in the CDR3. V shed 3 bases, J shed 1 base, and the junction held 4 bases outside the gene matches. CDR3 nucleotide sequence: TGTGCCAGCAGCTTGGCCGGGACTAGCGGGTCCTACGAGCAGTACTTC. Translating it yields CASSLAGTSGSYEQYF.

The DNA for the CDR3 is TGTGCCAGCAGACCGGGACAGGGTTTAGAAAAACTGTTTTTT. Translation: CASRPGQGLEKLFF. This chain uses TRBV7-9 with TRBJ1-4; 9 nucleotides line up with TRBD1. Germline V lookup: CDR1 SEHNR, CDR2 FQNEAQ (reference sequence). Trimming took 6 bases from V and 8 from J; bases not matched to a gene: 7. This CDR3 is 14 amino acids long.

The rearrangement links TRBV9 to TRBJ1-2; perhaps TRBD1 as D (5 bases). Trimming cost V 0 bases and J 8 bases, with 11 bases left between them. The CDR3 is made up of 13 amino acids. Germline CDR1 SGDLS, CDR2 YYNGEE. In DNA, the CDR3 is TGTGCCAGCAGCGTAGTCGGGGGAGCCGGCTACACCTTC. It is translated as CASSVVGGAGYTF. Supplemented by reference TRBV9 and TRBJ1-2, the full variable domain reads DSGVTQTPKHLITATGQRVTLRCSPRSGDLSVYWYQQSLDQGLQFLIQYYNGEERAKGNILERFSAQQFPDLHSELNLSSLELGDSALYFCASSVVGGAGYTFGSGTRLTVV.

Only one count was recorded for this clone. The V call is TRBV19, the J call TRBJ1-4; D might be TRBD1 (6 bases). Trimming removed 8 bases from V and 0 bases from J, with 13 bases in between. The germline V gene encodes CDR1 LNHDA and CDR2 SQIVND (reference sequence). This CDR3 has 15 residues. CDR3 in DNA: TGTGCCAGTGGGAACAGGGAAGCAACTAATGAAAAACTGTTTTTT. Its translation: CASGNREATNEKLFF.

This chain connects TRBV3-1 (or the pseudogene TRBV3-2) to TRBJ1-2, with 7 nucleotides matching TRBD1. Germline loops: CDR1 LGHDT, CDR2 YNNKEL (reference sequence). The CDR3 has 14 amino acids. V dropped 3 bases and J dropped 4; count of bases not matched to a gene: 5. CDR3 residues: CASSQAGQAYGYTF. The CDR3 region has the DNA TGTGCCAGCAGCCAGGCCGGACAGGCCTATGGCTACACCTTC.

V and J are TRBV27 and TRBJ2-3; 11 nucleotides match TRBD1. Germline CDR1 reads MNHEY; CDR2 reads SMNVEV (reference sequence). V trimming: 5 bases; J trimming: 4 bases; junction bases outside the gene matches: 8. The CDR3 covers 16 residues. The CDR3 sequence is CASSPRGQGASDTQYF. CDR3 in DNA: TGTGCCAGCAGTCCCCGTGGACAGGGGGCATCAGATACGCAGTATTTT.

The chain uses TRBV27 and TRBJ1-2; 8 nucleotides line up with TRBD1. V trimming: 6 bases; J trimming: 2 bases; junction bases outside the gene matches: 14. Germline V CDR1 and CDR2: MNHEY, SMNVEV (reference sequence). The CDR3 totals 17 residues. In DNA form, the CDR3 reads TGTGCCAGCAGGGGCTCTGGAAGACAGGGGAAAAACTATGGCTACACCTTC. It codes for CASRGSGRQGKNYGYTF.

The CDR3 loop is CASQLLFEGGAFF. The CDR3 DNA follows: TGTGCCAGCCAGCTGCTTTTTGAGGGAGGTGCTTTCTTT. The chain recombines TRBV6-5 with TRBJ1-1; D unclear. In germline, CDR1 is MNHEY, CDR2 SVGAGI. Trimming left V 8 bases short and J 11 bases short, with 21 bases between. This CDR3 is 13 amino acids long.

This clone came up a few times. The same CDR3 is also encoded by other DNA sequences in this sample. This chain uses TRBV29-1 with TRBJ2-2; TRBD1 might be the D (5 bases). V was shortened by 2 bases and J by 2 bases, with 6 bases between the two germline ends. This CDR3 region has 13 residues. Germline V lookup: CDR1 SQVTM, CDR2 ANQGSEA. The CDR3 nucleotides read TGCAGCGTTGAACAGGGAAACACCGGGGAGCTGTTTTTT. Residues: CSVEQGNTGELFF.

This clone showed up just a few times. This rearrangement joins TRBV24-1 to TRBJ1-1; the D is unclear. CDR1 is KGHDR and CDR2 is SFDVKD in the germline V gene. Trimming pared 5 bases from V and 1 base from J, leaving 4 bases between. This CDR3 comprises 12 residues. CDR3 sequence: CATSGGNTEAFF. Written as DNA, the CDR3 is TGTGCCACCAGTGGAGGGAACACTGAAGCTTTCTTT.

The chain couples TRBV9 to TRBJ2-7; TRBD1 agrees at 8 bases. With 3 bases clipped from V and 0 bases from J, the junction kept 8 bases outside the gene matches. Germline-derived CDR1 and CDR2 are SGDLS and YYNGEE. CDR3 size: 16 residues. The CDR3 DNA reads as TGTGCCAGCAGCGCCGGACAGGGAAGAGGCTCCTACGAGCAGTACTTC. Protein product: CASSAGQGRGSYEQYF.